The 21 T cell receptor beta chains in this list originate from one sample, sequenced in a study of T cells in Graves' hyperthyroidism and ophthalmopathy. RNA transcripts yielded amplified TCR beta CDR3 regions. With the HTBI primer set, the TCR CDR3 went through a first round of RT-PCR. TCRdb fed the multiplex PCR reads into MiXCR, producing one record per CDR3 protein. There are hundreds of thousands of distinct CDR3 sequences in the sample; 45% occur only once, and roughly 7.2% lies in the top ten. The sample taken for sequencing was peripheral blood or thyroid tissue (not recorded which). These receptors were collected from an adult man with Graves' disease, either hyperthyroidism or ophthalmopathy (not recorded which).

The chain joins TRBV29-1 to TRBJ1-5; D not resolved. The V end was cut by 8 bases, the J end by 0 bases, with 8 bases between. Germline CDR1 SQVTM, CDR2 ANQGSEA. The CDR3 extends over 12 amino acids. This CDR3 reads CSFDTSNQPQHF. The CDR3 DNA reads as TGCAGCTTCGACACTAGCAATCAGCCCCAGCATTTT. Full variable domain (remainder filled in from reference TRBV29-1 and TRBJ1-5): SAVISQKPSRDICQRGTSLTIQCQVDSQVTMMFWYRQQPGQSLTLIATANQGSEATYESGFVIDKFPISRPNLTFSTLTVSNMSPEDSSIYLCSFDTSNQPQHFGDGTRLSIL.

This clonotype was observed at least ten times. Germline and junction disagree at one end, which may indicate a read error. V is TRBV10-3 and J is TRBJ1-2, with 7 nucleotides matching TRBD1. Germline V lookup: CDR1 ENHRY, CDR2 SYGVKD. The CDR3 loop spans 12 amino acids. In nucleotides, the CDR3 is TGTGCCAGCAGTTCCACAGGGGTTGGCTACACCTTC. As protein: CASSSTGVGYTF.

The chain recombines TRBV9 with TRBJ2-7, with 7 positions matching TRBD1. The CDR3 runs 16 residues. Germline V gene lookup returns CDR1 SGDLS and CDR2 YYNGEE. J was trimmed by 2 bases and V by 2 bases; bases with no gene match: 10. The CDR3 sequence is CASSVDWRQGAYEQYF. As DNA, the CDR3 is TGTGCCAGCAGCGTTGATTGGAGGCAGGGGGCCTACGAGCAGTACTTC.

This clonotype was observed a handful of times. The rearrangement links TRBV20-1 to TRBJ2-7; tentative D call: TRBD2 (5 bases). Trimming removed 0 bases from V and 5 bases from J, with 20 bases in between. The germline CDR1 and CDR2 sequences are DFQATT and SNEGSKA (reference sequence). The CDR3 totals 16 residues. The CDR3 reads CSARDSTTNTYHEQYF. In DNA, the CDR3 is TGCAGTGCTAGAGATAGTACGACTAACACCTACCACGAGCAGTACTTC.

This clonotype was counted many times. The rearrangement joins TRBV2 to TRBJ2-7, with D hard to call. This CDR3 is 11 amino acids long. Per germline, CDR1 SNHLY and CDR2 FYNNEI. Trimming removed 6 bases at V and 7 bases at J, with 10 bases between. In nucleotides, the CDR3 is TGTGCCAGCAGGGGCAGCCGAGAGCAGTACTTC. It codes for CASRGSREQYF.

This clonotype has a single count. The CDR3 DNA is TGCAGTGTTATAGGCCCGTGGACTAGCGGGGGGAAGACCTACGAGCAGTACTTC. Its protein product is CSVIGPWTSGGKTYEQYF. The chain carries TRBV20-1 and TRBJ2-7; 14 bases line up with TRBD2. The V gene end was trimmed by 7 bases and the J gene end by 2 bases; junction bases not matched to a gene: 16. Germline V gene lookup returns CDR1 DFQATT and CDR2 SNEGSKA (reference sequence). This CDR3 has 18 amino acids.

This clonotype has only a few counts. The chain combines TRBV25-1 with TRBJ1-2, with TRBD1 as a possible D gene (5 bases). This CDR3 contains 14 residues. Germline CDR1 and CDR2: MGHDK and SYGVNS. V was clipped by 4 bases and J by 2 bases, with 11 bases between them. The CDR3 sequence: CASSARRTNYGYTF. The CDR3 DNA is TGTGCCAGCAGTGCTAGACGGACAAACTATGGCTACACCTTC.

The sample holds a few counts of this clonotype. The gene calls are TRBV12-3 or TRBV12-4 and TRBJ1-6; D unresolved. The CDR3 spans 13 residues. Trimming pared 2 bases from V and 8 bases from J, leaving 7 bases between. CDR3 amino acids: CASSLIRDSPLHF. CDR3 nucleotide sequence: TGTGCCAGCAGTTTAATAAGAGATTCACCCCTCCACTTT.

The J gene is TRBJ1-3, the V gene TRBV19; D unclear. The germline V and J ends were trimmed by 1 base and 0 bases, with 10 bases remaining between them. Germline CDR1 reads LNHDA; CDR2 reads SQIVND (reference sequence). The CDR3 contains 16 residues. CDR3 loop: CASSIVGSDSGNTIYF. CDR3 sequence (DNA): TGTGCCAGTAGTATAGTTGGCAGTGACTCTGGAAACACCATATATTTT.

A few counts support this clonotype. V is TRBV7-9 and J is TRBJ2-7, with D maybe TRBD1 (6 bases). The CDR3 has 15 amino acids. V dropped 2 bases and J dropped 3 bases, with 14 bases sitting between them. Per the germline V gene, CDR1 is SEHNR and CDR2 is FQNEAQ (reference sequence). CDR3 loop: CASSLQGLGDYEQYF. The DNA of the CDR3 is TGTGCCAGCAGCTTACAGGGGCTAGGGGACTACGAGCAGTACTTC.

This chain connects TRBV29-1 to TRBJ1-1; 9 bases are shared with TRBD1. Germline loops: CDR1 SQVTM, CDR2 ANQGSEA. CDR3 size: 12 residues. V was clipped by 5 bases and J by 7 bases; unmatched bases: 5. In DNA, the CDR3 is TGCAGCGTTTCCAGGACAGGGGATGAAGCTTTCTTT. It is translated as CSVSRTGDEAFF.

Worth noting for this clonotype: Its ends do not fully match the called genes, so a read error is possible. The chain recombines TRBV7-9 with TRBJ1-6; D perhaps matches TRBD1 (5 bases). The CDR3 runs 15 residues. Germline V CDR1 and CDR2: SEHNR, FQNEAQ (reference sequence). CDR3: CASSSGTVAGSPPHF. CDR3 DNA sequence: TGTGCCAGCAGCTCCGGGACGGTTGCCGGTTCACCCCCCCACTTT.

Concerning this clonotype: Just one base apart from a much larger clone, this may be a read error. The genes are TRBV20-1 and TRBJ1-5; 10 bases align to TRBD1. With V trimmed by 5 bases and J by 6 bases, 7 bases remained unmatched. Germline-derived CDR1 and CDR2 are DFQATT and SNEGSKA (reference sequence). The CDR3 spans 14 residues. In DNA, the CDR3 is TGCAGTGCTGGGGCCGGGACAGGGGCTCAGCCCCAGCATTTT. Its translation: CSAGAGTGAQPQHF.

V is TRBV30 and J is TRBJ1-1; D remains unclear. CDR1 is GTSNPN, CDR2 SVGIG, per germline (reference sequence). CDR3 length equals 12 residues. Trimming removed 1 base from V and 1 base from J, with 4 bases in between. The CDR3 bases are TGTGCCTGGAGTGACGGGAACACTGAAGCTTTCTTT. This codes for CAWSDGNTEAFF.

Of note for this clonotype: A much larger clone lies a single base off, so this may be a read error. Here the CDR3 omits its conserved ending phenylalanine or tryptophan, so a read error is the likely source. The DNA for the CDR3 is TGTGCCAGCAGTGAAGGGGGGTTGACTGGAAACACCATATATTTA. This sequence encodes CASSEGGLTGNTIYL. The V and J genes are TRBV9 and TRBJ1-3; D is possibly TRBD1 (6 bases). This CDR3 has 15 residues. The ends were cut back, 5 bases at V and 2 bases at J, with 14 bases in the middle. Germline V gives CDR1 SGDLS, CDR2 YYNGEE.

This clonotype was seen just once. The chain uses TRBV20-1 and TRBJ2-5, with 14 bases lining up with TRBD2. After removal of 5 bases from V and 9 bases from J, the junction contained 14 bases not matched to a gene. The CDR3 length is 16 residues. CDR1 and CDR2 (germline): DFQATT, SNEGSKA (reference sequence). CDR3 sequence (DNA): TGCAGTGCTGGCAGACTAGCGGGAGGGGCCCGGGAGGCCCAGTACTTC. Translating gives CSAGRLAGGAREAQYF.

This clonotype occurred a few times. The chain couples TRBV12-3 or TRBV12-4 to TRBJ2-2, with D unclear. V was clipped by 1 base and J by 7 bases, with 13 bases between them. The CDR3 is made up of 15 amino acids. This CDR3 is CASSLDVRVSGELFF. CDR3 nucleotide sequence: TGTGCCAGCAGTTTAGATGTCCGGGTCAGCGGGGAGCTGTTTTTT.

This chain joins TRBV5-1 and TRBJ1-1; D unresolved. Trimming took off 5 bases at V and 0 bases at J, with 23 bases between the two ends. This CDR3 comprises 18 residues. CDR1 and CDR2 from the germline V gene are SGHRS and YFSETQ. The CDR3 nucleotides are TGCGCCAGCAGGCCACGACCTGACGGACGGAACATGAACACTGAAGCTTTCTTT. The encoded protein is CASRPRPDGRNMNTEAFF. Looking up the rest from reference TRBV5-1 and TRBJ1-1 gives the full variable domain: KAGVTQTPRYLIKTRGQQVTLSCSPISGHRSVSWYQQTPGQGLQFLFEYFSETQRNKGNFPGRFSGRQFSNSRSEMNVSTLELGDSALYLCASRPRPDGRNMNTEAFFGQGTRLTVV.

The chain couples TRBV7-8 to TRBJ2-7, with D perhaps TRBD1 (6 bases). V was trimmed by 3 bases and J by 0 bases, leaving 15 bases between them. In germline, CDR1 is SGHVS, CDR2 FQNEAQ. The CDR3 length is 16 residues. The CDR3 DNA follows: TGTGCCAGCAGCTTGACACAGGGTCCCCCCTCCTACGAGCAGTACTTC. Its protein product is CASSLTQGPPSYEQYF.

This clonotype was recorded a few times. The CDR3 bases are TGTGCCAGCATCTTCCGAGCTGGGGCCAACGTCCTGACTTTC. Amino acid sequence: CASIFRAGANVLTF. The rearrangement links TRBV6-5 to TRBJ2-6; D gene ambiguous. The CDR3 sequence is 14 residues long. The V gene's germline CDR1 is MNHEY and CDR2 SVGAGI. Trimming shortened V by 7 bases and J by 2 bases, and 9 bases separated the two germline ends.

Concerning this clonotype itself: At one boundary the junction diverges from the germline segment, which might be a read error. The chain employs TRBV9 and TRBJ2-2, with a tentative D call TRBD1 (6 bases). Germline-derived CDR1 and CDR2 are SGDLS and YYNGEE. The CDR3 extends over 14 amino acids. The CDR3 spells CASSWTANTGKLFF. For the CDR3, the DNA is TGTGCCAGCAGCTGGACAGCGAACACCGGGAAGCTGTTTTTT.